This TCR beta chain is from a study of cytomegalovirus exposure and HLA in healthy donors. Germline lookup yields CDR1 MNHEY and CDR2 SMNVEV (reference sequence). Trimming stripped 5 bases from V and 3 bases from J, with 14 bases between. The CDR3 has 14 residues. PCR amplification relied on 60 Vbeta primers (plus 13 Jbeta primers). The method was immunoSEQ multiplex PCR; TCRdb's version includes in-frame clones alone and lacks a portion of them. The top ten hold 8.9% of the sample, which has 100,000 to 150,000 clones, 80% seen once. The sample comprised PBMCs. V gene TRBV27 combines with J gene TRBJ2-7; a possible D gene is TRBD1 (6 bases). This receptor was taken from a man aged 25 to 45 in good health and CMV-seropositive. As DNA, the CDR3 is TGTGCCAGCAGTCCCGACAGGTATTACTACGAGCAGTACTTC. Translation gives CASSPDRYYYEQYF.